This T cell receptor (beta chain) was retrieved from a study of Graves' ophthalmopathy and Graves' hyperthyroidism. General observations from the study: This model predicted ophthalmopathy progression (sensitivity around 71%, specificity about 72%). Most expanded clonotypes from thyroid (those above 0.001 frequency) were also found in blood. A classifier, a 13-signature model, separated ophthalmopathy from stable hyperthyroidism with approximately 88% sensitivity and roughly 80% specificity.

RNA served as the template for amplifying TCR beta CDR3 regions. An initial RT-PCR round employing HTBI primers preceded a second-round multiplex PCR. TCRdb itself ran the multiplex PCR reads through MiXCR, one entry per CDR3 protein. The table includes 200,000 to 250,000 distinct CDR3 sequences, about 22% detected once. In this sample, this clonotype turned up many times. Antigen specificity is unknown. Trimming removed 5 bases at V and 10 bases at J, with 21 bases between. This CDR3 comprises 15 residues. Germline V gene lookup returns CDR1 MNHNS and CDR2 SASEGT. This clonotype was obtained from a woman between 45 and 65 years old with Graves' ophthalmopathy. The chain links TRBV6-1 to TRBJ1-5; D unresolved. Sequencing used peripheral blood. The CDR3 here is CASSKQRAGISPQHF. The CDR3 bases are TGTGCCAGCAGTAAGCAAAGGGCAGGAATCAGCCCCCAGCATTTT.